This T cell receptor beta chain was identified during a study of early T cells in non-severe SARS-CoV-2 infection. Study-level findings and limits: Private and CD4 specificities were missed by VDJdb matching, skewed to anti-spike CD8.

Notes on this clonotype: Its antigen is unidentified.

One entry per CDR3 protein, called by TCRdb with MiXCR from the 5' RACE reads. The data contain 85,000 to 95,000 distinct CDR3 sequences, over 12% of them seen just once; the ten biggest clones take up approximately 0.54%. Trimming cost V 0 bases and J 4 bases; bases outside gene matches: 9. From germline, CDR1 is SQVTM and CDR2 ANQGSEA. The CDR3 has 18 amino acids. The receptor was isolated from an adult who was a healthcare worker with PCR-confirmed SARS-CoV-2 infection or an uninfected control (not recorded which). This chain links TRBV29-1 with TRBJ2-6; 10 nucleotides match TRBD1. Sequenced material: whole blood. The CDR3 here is CSVEDPDRGLKGANVLTF. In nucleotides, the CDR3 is TGCAGCGTTGAAGATCCCGACAGGGGGCTCAAGGGGGCCAACGTCCTGACTTTC.